These T cell receptor beta chains were read from a single sample in a study of beta chain features in type 1 diabetes. Data came from immunoSEQ multiplex PCR; TCRdb stores just in-frame clones and leaves some out. The table lists a few hundred thousand clones, more than 12% of them singletons. Sequencing was performed on naive CD4+ T cells from blood. Receptor source: a woman aged 18-30 years in good health. CDR3s include the opening cysteine and the closing phenylalanine or tryptophan. A D gene is named only where the DNA matches it firmly. For some rows the clone size is stated as once, few or many, or as a class when expanded; others skip it.

NA,TRBV9,TRBJ2-7,TRBD1,CASSVGTGGDEQYF,TGTGCCAGCAGCGTAGGGACAGGGGGCGACGAGCAGTACTTC
few,TRBV29-1,TRBJ1-1,TRBD1,CSVEGTGSIEAFF,TGCAGCGTTGAGGGGACAGGGTCTATTGAAGCTTTCTTT
few,TRBV27,TRBJ2-3,NA,CASNRRPGTDTQYF,TGTGCCAGCAATCGGCGTCCGGGGACAGATACGCAGTATTTT
NA,TRBV7-9,TRBJ2-7,NA,CASSSAGSFEQYF,TGTGCCAGCAGCTCTGCGGGTTCCTTCGAGCAGTACTTC
NA,TRBV9,TRBJ2-3,TRBD2,CASSGTSGRIADTQYF,TGTGCCAGCAGCGGGACTAGCGGGAGAATCGCAGATACGCAGTATTTT
few,TRBV30,TRBJ2-1,TRBD2,CAWGLRLAFHNEQFF,TGTGCCTGGGGGCTCCGACTAGCGTTCCACAATGAGCAGTTCTTC
few,TRBV5-1,TRBJ2-1,TRBD2,CASSLGLAGDNEQFF,TGCGCCAGCAGCTTGGGGCTAGCGGGAGACAATGAGCAGTTCTTC
NA,TRBV28,TRBJ1-1,NA,CASSLFGRDTEAFF,TGTGCCAGCAGTTTGTTCGGGCGGGACACTGAAGCTTTCTTT
NA,TRBV6-5,TRBJ2-2,TRBD1,CASSRGTVDTGELFF,TGTGCCAGCAGTAGGGGGACAGTTGACACCGGGGAGCTGTTTTTT
NA,TRBV18,TRBJ1-2,TRBD1,CASSPDQGAPGGYTF,TGTGCCAGCTCACCTGACCAGGGGGCGCCGGGGGGCTACACCTTC
NA,TRBV20-1,TRBJ2-1,NA,CSAGGPAEQFF,TGCAGTGCTGGAGGGCCCGCTGAGCAGTTCTTC
few,TRBV28,TRBJ2-3,TRBD2,CASTLLAGHTDTQYF,TGTGCCAGCACTTTACTAGCGGGGCACACAGATACGCAGTATTTT
NA,TRBV28,TRBJ2-1,NA,CASSPSQPVYNEQFF,TGTGCCAGCAGTCCCTCCCAACCGGTATACAATGAGCAGTTCTTC
few,TRBV7-2,TRBJ2-7,NA,CASSFGRTTEQYF,TGTGCCAGCAGCTTTGGTAGAACCACCGAGCAGTACTTC
NA,TRBV6-6,TRBJ2-6,NA,CASSDSGAGANVLTF,TGTGCCAGCAGTGACTCAGGGGCCGGGGCCAACGTCCTGACTTTC
NA,TRBV7-9,TRBJ1-4,NA,CASSPRGGANEKLFF,TGTGCCAGCAGCCCCCGAGGTGGGGCGAATGAAAAACTGTTTTTT
NA,TRBV18,TRBJ2-1,TRBD2,CASSPGLAGANEQFF,TGTGCCAGCTCACCCGGACTAGCGGGGGCCAATGAGCAGTTCTTC
few,TRBV30,TRBJ1-4,NA,CAFDGLANEKLFF,TGTGCCTTTGACGGGTTAGCTAATGAAAAACTGTTTTTT